The 15 T cell receptor beta chains in this list originate from one sample, sequenced in a study of patients and donors after allogeneic stem cell transplantation. TCRdb redid the calling of the RT-PCR reads with MiXCR, one entry per CDR3 protein. The sample carries 95,000 to 120,000 distinct CDR3 sequences, around 33% recorded once. Material for sequencing was blood, either unsorted or a sorted T cell fraction (not recorded which). Receptor source: a human donor who was either an allogeneic HSCT recipient or a stem cell or donor lymphocyte infusion donor (not recorded which). It is not recorded whose cells these are; they may come from a transplant donor.

In this sample, this clonotype turned up a few times. In DNA, the CDR3 is TGCAGTGCTCTTCAGGATAGCAATCAGCCCCAGCATTTT. Protein: CSALQDSNQPQHF. This rearrangement joins TRBV20-1 to TRBJ1-5; no definite D call. V lost 5 bases, J lost 0 bases, and 8 bases lay in between. CDR1 and CDR2 (germline): DFQATT, SNEGSKA (reference sequence). This CDR3 contains 13 residues.

This sequence joins TRBV7-9 and TRBJ1-5; 12 bases line up with TRBD1. This CDR3 has 15 residues. CDR1 is SEHNR and CDR2 is FQNEAQ in the germline V gene (reference sequence). Germline trimming cut 5 bases from V and 6 bases from J; bases unmatched to any gene: 5. DNA for the CDR3: TGTGCCAGCAGCCCGGGACAGGGGGCGAGTCAGCCCCAGCATTTT. Protein sequence: CASSPGQGASQPQHF. The full variable domain, completed using reference TRBV7-9 and TRBJ1-5, is DTGVSQNPRHKITKRGQNVTFRCDPISEHNRLYWYRQTLGQGPEFLTYFQNEAQLEKSRLLSDRFSAERPKGSFSTLEIQRTEQGDSAMYLCASSPGQGASQPQHFGDGTRLSIL.

This clonotype was seen only a few times. The chain recombines TRBV5-4 with TRBJ1-6; 8 positions agree with TRBD1. The CDR3 is 14 amino acids. Germline-derived CDR1 and CDR2 are SGHNT and YYREEE (reference sequence). V trimming: 3 bases; J trimming: 7 bases; junction bases outside the gene matches: 3. DNA of the CDR3: TGTGCCAGCAGCTACCGGGACAGGAATTCACCCCTCCACTTT. Translated, it gives CASSYRDRNSPLHF.

This rearrangement joins TRBV27 to TRBJ1-1; D not certain. From germline, CDR1 is MNHEY and CDR2 SMNVEV (reference sequence). The CDR3 consists of 14 residues. The V gene lost 1 base and the J gene lost 7 bases, with 13 bases spanning the gap. This CDR3 is CASSLYVRGGEAFF. The CDR3 nucleotides read TGTGCCAGCAGTTTATACGTCCGGGGTGGTGAAGCTTTCTTT.

This chain links TRBV29-1 with TRBJ2-7; no definite D call. This CDR3 region has 12 residues. The V and J ends lost 2 bases and 0 bases respectively, with 5 bases between them. Germline CDR1 reads SQVTM; CDR2 reads ANQGSEA. Written as DNA, the CDR3 is TGCAGCGTTGAATTAGACTCCTACGAGCAGTACTTC. It yields the protein CSVELDSYEQYF.

This clonotype was recorded many times. The chain carries TRBV20-1 and TRBJ1-6; the match to TRBD1 covers 8 bases. The CDR3 covers 13 residues. CDR1 is DFQATT, CDR2 SNEGSKA, per germline (reference sequence). V was pared by 7 bases and J by 7 bases, with 6 bases of the junction left unmatched. The CDR3 DNA is TGCAGTGGACGACAGGGGTTGAATTCACCCCTCCACTTT. Residues: CSGRQGLNSPLHF.

The chain links TRBV12-3 or TRBV12-4 to TRBJ2-5, with D possibly TRBD2 on 6 matching bases. This CDR3 contains 16 residues. V lost 5 bases and J 3 bases, leaving 19 bases between the germline ends. As DNA, the CDR3 is TGTGCCAGCAGTGCGATCGGCCGGGACTTTAAAGAGACCCAGTACTTC. Translating it yields CASSAIGRDFKETQYF.

J is TRBJ2-2 and V is TRBV28; D gene ambiguous. V was shortened by 3 bases and J by 5 bases, with 13 bases between the two germline ends. CDR3 size: 15 residues. CDR1 and CDR2 (germline): MDHEN, SYDVKM. The CDR3 DNA follows: TGTGCCAGCAGTTTGAGTAGCAGGACGACCGGGGAGCTGTTTTTT. Protein sequence: CASSLSSRTTGELFF.

The chain has TRBV10-3 and TRBJ2-1; 14 nucleotides align to TRBD2. This CDR3 contains 16 residues. Germline loops: CDR1 ENHRY, CDR2 SYGVKD. The V segment lost 4 bases and the J segment 7 bases; nucleotides outside the gene matches: 6. The CDR3 DNA sequence: TGTGCCATCAGTGGTCCGGGACTAGCGGGAGTAAATGAGCAGTTCTTC. Translated, it gives CAISGPGLAGVNEQFF.

This clonotype was seen only a few times. This chain links TRBV12-3 or TRBV12-4 with TRBJ2-2; D remains unclear. This CDR3 spans 11 amino acids. Deletions cut 6 bases from V and 6 bases from J, with 5 bases between. CDR3 nucleotides: TGTGCCAGCAGAGTGTCCGGGGAGCTGTTTTTT. As protein: CASRVSGELFF.

Only a few counts were recorded for this clonotype. The rearrangement links TRBV7-2 to TRBJ2-1; D unclear. This CDR3 has 10 amino acids. Trimming removed 6 bases from V and 5 bases from J, with 2 bases in between. Germline V gene data show CDR1 as SGHTA and CDR2 as FQGNSA. CDR3 DNA: TGTGCCAGCAGGAACAATGAGCAGTTCTTC. It yields the protein CASRNNEQFF. The variable domain in full, with the rest retrieved from reference TRBV7-2 and TRBJ2-1, is GAGVSQSPSNKVTEKGKDVELRCDPISGHTALYWYRQSLGQGLEFLIYFQGNSAPDKSGLPSDRFSAERTGGSVSTLTIQRTQQEDSAVYLCASRNNEQFFGPGTRLTVL.

This clonotype was counted a few times. The gene calls are TRBV12-3 or TRBV12-4 and TRBJ2-3, with 12 bases aligning to TRBD2. J was trimmed by 0 bases and V by 6 bases; bases with no gene match: 4. This CDR3 spans 16 amino acids. The CDR3 DNA reads TGTGCCAGCAGACGGACTAGCGGGGTGAGCACAGATACGCAGTATTTT. As protein: CASRRTSGVSTDTQYF.

The table lists this clonotype with a count of one. The chain recombines TRBV10-1 with TRBJ2-3; D might be TRBD2 (5 bases). The CDR3 is made up of 15 amino acids. Trimming removed 7 bases at V and 5 bases at J, with 19 bases between. Germline V gene lookup returns CDR1 WNHNN and CDR2 SYGVQD (reference sequence). CDR3 protein: CASKPGLASGDTQYF. CDR3 DNA sequence: TGCGCCAGCAAACCGGGTCTAGCATCGGGAGATACGCAGTATTTT.

The chain joins TRBV7-9 to TRBJ1-6, with 7 bases fitting TRBD1. V shed 6 bases, J shed 5 bases, and the junction held 10 bases outside the gene matches. Germline CDR1 and CDR2: SEHNR and FQNEAQ (reference sequence). This CDR3 has 16 residues. The CDR3 coding sequence is TGTGCCAGCAGAAAAGCGACAGGGATGGATAATTCACCCCTCCACTTT. Translating gives CASRKATGMDNSPLHF.

This chain connects TRBV5-1 to TRBJ2-3, with unresolved D. CDR3 size: 14 residues. The germline CDR1 and CDR2 sequences are SGHRS and YFSETQ. Trimming took off 2 bases at V and 4 bases at J, with 11 bases between the two ends. CDR3 sequence (DNA): TGCGCCAGCAGCTTATCGGAGTGGGCAGATACGCAGTATTTT. Translation gives CASSLSEWADTQYF.